This T cell receptor (beta chain) was profiled in a study of blood T cell repertoires in COVID-19. Germline V lookup: CDR1 ENHRY, CDR2 SYGVKD. V was clipped by 4 bases and J by 1 base; unmatched bases: 3. This CDR3 has 14 residues. The repertoire was sequenced with immunoSEQ multiplex PCR; TCRdb's copy has only in-frame clones and lacks some. This table holds some 340,000 clones, 70% to 90% found once. This receptor was identified in a woman aged 25 to 39 who had recovered from COVID-19. The chain has TRBV10-3 and TRBJ2-5, with 7 bases fitting TRBD2. The sample comprised PBMCs or T cells enriched from blood (not recorded which). CDR3: CAISGRGSQETQYF. Written as DNA, the CDR3 is TGTGCCATCAGTGGGCGGGGGTCCCAAGAGACCCAGTACTTC.